Listed here are 17 T cell receptor beta chains from one sample, sequenced in a study of OX40 agonist ivuxolimab in advanced cancers. Assay: immunoSEQ multiplex PCR; the TCRdb copy retains only in-frame clones and omits some. The sample has around 33,000 clones, more than 75% seen once. This material consisted of CD4+ or CD8+ T cells sorted from blood, taken in a trial of the OX40 agonist ivuxolimab. The source of these receptors is an adult with an advanced solid tumor such as melanoma, head and neck, liver or kidney cancer.

V is TRBV4-3 and J is TRBJ2-2; D remains ambiguous. The CDR3 runs 17 residues. Germline loops: CDR1 LGHNA, CDR2 YSLEER. V lost 0 bases, J lost 0 bases, and 11 bases lay in between. CDR3 sequence: CASSQDYEDANTGELFF. DNA for the CDR3: TGCGCCAGCAGCCAAGATTACGAGGACGCGAACACCGGGGAGCTGTTTTTT.

The rearrangement joins TRBV28 to TRBJ1-6; D is unresolved. In germline, CDR1 is MDHEN, CDR2 SYDVKM. Trimming shortened V by 5 bases and J by 0 bases, and 14 bases separated the two germline ends. This CDR3 has 17 residues. The CDR3, as DNA: TGTGCCAGCAGTCCCTTTTCCATCCGCTCCTATAATTCACCCCTCCACTTT. This gives the protein CASSPFSIRSYNSPLHF.

This chain joins TRBV27 and TRBJ1-2, with D uncertain. The germline V and J ends were trimmed by 5 bases and 1 base, with 8 bases remaining between them. Germline V lookup: CDR1 MNHEY, CDR2 SMNVEV (reference sequence). The CDR3 totals 13 residues. This chain's CDR3 is CASSQNSNYGYTF. The CDR3 bases are TGTGCCAGCAGTCAGAACAGTAACTATGGCTACACCTTC.

The gene calls are TRBV5-6 and TRBJ1-1; D call uncertain. The ends were cut back, 0 bases at V and 2 bases at J, with 8 bases in the middle. This CDR3 comprises 14 residues. Germline-derived CDR1 and CDR2 are SGHDT and YYEEEE. CDR3: CASSLGSTNTEAFF. The CDR3, as DNA: TGTGCCAGCAGCTTGGGGAGTACAAACACTGAAGCTTTCTTT.

The CDR3 loop reads CASRAGLAGNTGELFF. CDR3 nucleotide sequence: TGTGCCAGCAGGGCCGGACTAGCGGGAAACACCGGGGAGCTGTTTTTT. The chain combines TRBV27 with TRBJ2-2; 12 positions match TRBD2. The CDR3 extends over 16 amino acids. Germline V gene lookup returns CDR1 MNHEY and CDR2 SMNVEV (reference sequence). J lost 2 bases, V lost 6 bases, and 4 bases had no gene match.

This rearrangement joins TRBV28 to TRBJ1-5, with a possible D match to TRBD1 (6 bases). CDR1 MDHEN and CDR2 SYDVKM come from the germline V gene. V was trimmed by 6 bases and J by 2 bases, leaving 20 bases between them. The CDR3 runs 17 residues. DNA of the CDR3: TGTGCCAGCAGCCCCCTTAGGGGGGGGATAGGCAATCAGCCCCAGCATTTT. The encoded protein is CASSPLRGGIGNQPQHF. Combining the CDR3 with reference TRBV28 and TRBJ1-5 gives the whole variable domain DVKVTQSSRYLVKRTGEKVFLECVQDMDHENMFWYRQDPGLGLRLIYFSYDVKMKEKGDIPEGYSVSREKKERFSLILESASTNQTSMYLCASSPLRGGIGNQPQHFGDGTRLSIL.

J is TRBJ2-5 and V is TRBV7-2; maybe TRBD1 (5 bases). The CDR3 is 18 residues long. The V gene's germline CDR1 is SGHTA and CDR2 FQGNSA. V lost 1 base, J lost 7 bases, and 25 bases lay in between. This chain's CDR3 is CASSLEVGRAVPGGTQYF. The CDR3 DNA follows: TGTGCCAGCAGCTTAGAAGTTGGCAGGGCTGTCCCTGGCGGGACCCAGTACTTC.

This chain connects TRBV30 to TRBJ2-7; D is uncertain. Germline CDR1 and CDR2: GTSNPN and SVGIG (reference sequence). The CDR3 totals 11 residues. Trimming cost V 2 bases and J 2 bases, with 4 bases left between them. The CDR3 region is CAWSLAYEQYF. CDR3 DNA sequence: TGTGCCTGGAGTCTGGCCTACGAGCAGTACTTC.

The V gene is TRBV7-3, the J gene TRBJ2-3; TRBD1 aligns across 7 bases. The junction had 5 bases not matched to a gene; V was cut back by 5 bases and J by 3 bases. Germline CDR1 reads SGHTA; CDR2 reads FQGTGA. The CDR3 is made up of 14 amino acids. Here the CDR3 reads CASSPTGSTDTQYF. In DNA form, the CDR3 reads TGTGCCAGCAGCCCGACAGGGTCTACAGATACGCAGTATTTT.

The chain links TRBV5-6 to TRBJ2-3; 8 nucleotides match TRBD1. Germline V lookup: CDR1 SGHDT, CDR2 YYEEEE. The junction had 8 bases not matched to a gene; V was cut back by 0 bases and J by 2 bases. The CDR3 length is 17 residues. This CDR3 reads CASSLAPGTGNTDTQYF. CDR3 coding DNA: TGTGCCAGCAGCTTGGCCCCCGGGACAGGCAACACAGATACGCAGTATTTT.

The chain links TRBV6-1 to TRBJ2-7; D could derive from TRBD1 or TRBD2 (5 bases each). The ends were cut back, 8 bases at V and 1 base at J, with 9 bases in the middle. There are 12 residues in the CDR3. Germline assignment: CDR1 MNHNS and CDR2 SASEGT. CDR3 protein: CASGDGSYEQYF. For the CDR3, the DNA is TGTGCCAGCGGGGACGGATCCTACGAGCAGTACTTC.

The rearrangement joins TRBV5-1 to TRBJ2-3; D is ambiguous. Trimming stripped 4 bases from V and 1 base from J, with 10 bases between. CDR3 size: 14 residues. The V gene's germline CDR1 is SGHRS and CDR2 YFSETQ. DNA of the CDR3: TGCGCCAGCAGCGTCTGGGGTGGCACAGATACGCAGTATTTT. Translated, it gives CASSVWGGTDTQYF.

The chain couples TRBV2 to TRBJ1-2, with no clear D. The CDR3 covers 14 residues. Per germline, CDR1 SNHLY and CDR2 FYNNEI. V was shortened by 0 bases and J by 8 bases, with 13 bases between the two germline ends. The CDR3 nucleotides read TGTGCCAGCAGTGAAGCTGGTCGAATGTTGGGCTACACCTTC. It yields the protein CASSEAGRMLGYTF.

The J gene is TRBJ2-7, the V gene TRBV7-2, with 10 bases aligning to TRBD1. This CDR3 is built from 17 residues. CDR1 SGHTA and CDR2 FQGNSA come from the germline V gene. V lost 0 bases to trimming and J lost 1 base; unmatched junction nucleotides: 6. CDR3: CASSLAGRQGASYEQYF. Here the CDR3 DNA reads TGTGCCAGCAGCTTAGCGGGGCGACAGGGGGCATCCTACGAGCAGTACTTC.

This clone has just a few counts. The chain employs TRBV5-8 and TRBJ1-6, with D perhaps matching TRBD1 (6 bases). Germline V lookup: CDR1 SGHTS, CDR2 YDEGEE. CDR3 length: 15 residues. Trimming took off 2 bases at V and 6 bases at J, with 12 bases between the two ends. CDR3 protein: CASSFNRAPNSPLHF. The CDR3 DNA sequence: TGTGCCAGCAGCTTTAACAGGGCCCCTAATTCACCCCTCCACTTT.

V gene TRBV5-6 combines with J gene TRBJ2-1, with 8 bases matching TRBD2. The CDR3 consists of 14 residues. CDR1 is SGHDT and CDR2 is YYEEEE in the germline V gene. With 4 bases clipped from V and 9 bases from J, the junction kept 9 bases outside the gene matches. As DNA, the CDR3 is TGTGCCAGCAGCCGAGCGGGAGCTCGGGCTGAGCAGTTCTTC. The encoded protein is CASSRAGARAEQFF. Looking up the rest from reference TRBV5-6 and TRBJ2-1 gives the full variable domain: DAGVTQSPTHLIKTRGQQVTLRCSPKSGHDTVSWYQQALGQGPQFIFQYYEEEERQRGNFPDRFSGHQFPNYSSELNVNALLLGDSALYLCASSRAGARAEQFFGPGTRLTVL.

The V and J genes are TRBV28 and TRBJ1-6, with 9 bases matching TRBD1. CDR3 length equals 17 residues. Germline CDR1 reads MDHEN; CDR2 reads SYDVKM. After removal of 6 bases from V and 0 bases from J, the junction contained 6 bases not matched to a gene. The CDR3 sequence: CASSLGTGSSYNSPLHF. The DNA of the CDR3 is TGTGCCAGCAGCCTAGGGACAGGGAGCTCCTATAATTCACCCCTCCACTTT.